The rows below give T cell receptor beta chains drawn from one sample of a study of blood T cell repertoires in COVID-19. Assay: immunoSEQ multiplex PCR; the TCRdb copy retains only in-frame clones and omits some. The sample shows around 150,000 clones, about 80% of them seen only once. The material sequenced was peripheral blood. These receptors originate from a woman aged 40-49 years with COVID-19, enrolled during active disease. Each CDR3 is given with its conserved first and last residue. Fields, in order: clone size, J gene, D gene, V gene, CDR3 DNA, CDR3 protein. D genes are given only for firm matches. Part of the rows lack a size; the others show once, few, many or a class for expanded clones.

size: few; J: TRBJ2-2; D: TRBD2; V: TRBV4-2; DNA: TGTGCCAGCAGCCAAGATAAAGGGACTACGAACACCGGGGAGCTGTTTTTT; CDR3: CASSQDKGTTNTGELFF
size: few; J: TRBJ1-2; D: TRBD1; V: TRBV27; DNA: TGTGCCAGCAGTTTAACGTCCCGAATGGACAGGGCGTATGGCTACACCTTC; CDR3: CASSLTSRMDRAYGYTF
size: few; J: TRBJ2-2; D: TRBD2; V: TRBV9; DNA: TGTGCCAGCAGCGTAGCCCCTAGCGGGGGCACCGGGGAGCTGTTTTTT; CDR3: CASSVAPSGGTGELFF
size: .; J: TRBJ1-2; D: TRBD1; V: TRBV25-1; DNA: TGTGCCAGCAGTGAAATGGGGCAGGGGGCGGTCGATGGCTACACCTTC; CDR3: CASSEMGQGAVDGYTF
size: .; J: TRBJ2-5; D: TRBD2; V: TRBV11-2; DNA: TGTGCCAGCAGCTTAGTAGCAGCGGGGGTACAAGAGACCCAGTACTTC; CDR3: CASSLVAAGVQETQYF
size: few; J: TRBJ2-7; D: TRBD2; V: TRBV9; DNA: TGTGCCAGCAGCGCGGGACTAGCTTCCTACGAGCAGTACTTC; CDR3: CASSAGLASYEQYF
size: .; J: TRBJ2-1; D: TRBD2; V: TRBV27; DNA: TGTGCCAGCAGTCTCGGGACTAGCGGGAGAGGAGAGCAGTTCTTC; CDR3: CASSLGTSGRGEQFF
size: .; J: TRBJ1-2; D: .; V: TRBV4-2; DNA: TGTGCCAGCAGCCAAGATGGCACAGGCGACTACACCTTC; CDR3: CASSQDGTGDYTF
size: .; J: TRBJ1-5; D: .; V: TRBV15; DNA: TGTGCCACCAGCAGACCAGAGATGATTTCAGGGGTTAGTAATCAGCCCCAGCATTTT; CDR3: CATSRPEMISGVSNQPQHF
size: few; J: TRBJ2-5; D: TRBD1; V: TRBV10-3; DNA: TGTGCCATCAGAGGACAGGCCCCCGTGGAGACCCAGTACTTC; CDR3: CAIRGQAPVETQYF
size: .; J: TRBJ2-5; D: .; V: TRBV30; DNA: TGTGCCTCCCTCTCCTCTAGTGCCAGTGAGACCCAGTACTTC; CDR3: CASLSSSASETQYF
size: .; J: TRBJ1-2; D: .; V: TRBV3-1/TRBV3-2; DNA: TGTGCCAGCAGCCAAGAATCGGTACTCGTCTACACCTTC; CDR3: CASSQESVLVYTF
size: few; J: TRBJ2-2; D: TRBD2; V: TRBV19; DNA: TGTGCCAGTAACGGGAAGAGCGGGAGGGCGGACGGGGAGCTGTTTTTT; CDR3: CASNGKSGRADGELFF
size: .; J: TRBJ2-3; D: .; V: TRBV7-2; DNA: TGTGCCAGCAGCTTTAATCCCCTCCCAGATACGCAGTATTTT; CDR3: CASSFNPLPDTQYF
size: .; J: TRBJ2-7; D: TRBD2; V: TRBV27; DNA: TGTGCCAGCAGGGGGAGGGACTCCTACGAGCAGTACTTC; CDR3: CASRGRDSYEQYF
size: few; J: TRBJ1-1; D: TRBD1; V: TRBV7-8; DNA: TGTGCCAGCAGCTTACCAAGGGGGCCGGGGACTGAAGCTTTCTTT; CDR3: CASSLPRGPGTEAFF
size: few; J: TRBJ1-6; D: TRBD1; V: TRBV27; DNA: TGTGCCAGCAGTTTAGACAGGGACTCCTATAATTCACCCCTCCACTTT; CDR3: CASSLDRDSYNSPLHF
size: .; J: TRBJ2-3; D: TRBD2; V: TRBV7-6; DNA: TGTGCCAGCAGCCCGAGGACTAGCGGGGGAGTCACAGATACGCAGTATTTT; CDR3: CASSPRTSGGVTDTQYF
size: once; J: TRBJ2-1; D: .; V: TRBV11-3; DNA: TGTGCCAGCAGCTTCCCCCCGGGGGAGCAGTTCTTC; CDR3: CASSFPPGEQFF
size: once; J: TRBJ2-5; D: .; V: TRBV5-5; DNA: TGTGCCAGCAGCTTGGTTCCAGGGGAAGAGACCCAGTACTTC; CDR3: CASSLVPGEETQYF
size: .; J: TRBJ2-1; D: .; V: TRBV5-1; DNA: TGCGCCAGCAGCTTGGATTTAACCTCTCCAGGCAATGAGCAGTTCTTC; CDR3: CASSLDLTSPGNEQFF
size: .; J: TRBJ2-7; D: TRBD2; V: TRBV28; DNA: TGTGCCAGCAGTTTTCCGCTAGCGGGATCCTACGAGCAGTACTTC; CDR3: CASSFPLAGSYEQYF
size: .; J: TRBJ1-6; D: .; V: TRBV9; DNA: TGTGCCAGCAGCTCGCGGGCCTCCGCCTCACCCCTCCACTTT; CDR3: CASSSRASASPLHF
size: .; J: TRBJ1-3; D: TRBD1; V: TRBV6-5; DNA: TGTGCCAGCAGTATTACAGGGGGCCTTGGAAACACCATATATTTT; CDR3: CASSITGGLGNTIYF
size: .; J: TRBJ1-1; D: .; V: TRBV5-6; DNA: TGTGCCAGCAGCTTAAACATGGACACTGAAGCTTTCTTT; CDR3: CASSLNMDTEAFF
size: .; J: TRBJ2-1; D: TRBD2; V: TRBV5-4; DNA: TGTGCCAGCAGCCCCCCGCCGGGACTAGTTTACAATGAGCAGTTCTTC; CDR3: CASSPPPGLVYNEQFF
size: .; J: TRBJ2-2; D: .; V: TRBV3-1/TRBV3-2; DNA: TGTGCCAGCAGCGGGACACAGGCCGCCGGGGAGCTGTTTTTT; CDR3: CASSGTQAAGELFF
size: .; J: TRBJ2-5; D: .; V: TRBV27; DNA: TGTGCCTCCAGGGGGGTGACGGAGACCCAGTACTTC; CDR3: CASRGVTETQYF
size: few; J: TRBJ1-1; D: TRBD1; V: TRBV6-5; DNA: TGTGCCAGCACCGGACAGGGGACCGCTGAAGCTTTCTTT; CDR3: CASTGQGTAEAFF
size: .; J: TRBJ1-5; D: TRBD1; V: TRBV30; DNA: TGTGCCTGGAGTTCGGCAGGGGGTAATCAGCCCCAGCATTTT; CDR3: CAWSSAGGNQPQHF
size: .; J: TRBJ2-3; D: TRBD2; V: TRBV6-6; DNA: TGTGCCAGCAGGACGCAACGCGGGAGGCCCCCGAATACGCAGTATTTT; CDR3: CASRTQRGRPPNTQYF
size: .; J: TRBJ2-2; D: .; V: TRBV30; DNA: TGTGCCTGGAGTGTCGTCAACACCGGGGAGCTGTTTTTT; CDR3: CAWSVVNTGELFF
size: .; J: TRBJ1-2; D: TRBD1; V: TRBV7-9; DNA: TGTGCCAGCAGCTGGGGGACAGCTAACTATGGCTACACCTTC; CDR3: CASSWGTANYGYTF
size: .; J: TRBJ1-4; D: TRBD1; V: TRBV3-1/TRBV3-2; DNA: TGTGCCAGCAGCCAAACGGACAGGGGAAAACTGTTTTTT; CDR3: CASSQTDRGKLFF
size: .; J: TRBJ2-2; D: .; V: TRBV27; DNA: TGTGCCAGCAGTTTACGGCTTTCTAGGAACACCGGGGAGCTGTTTTTT; CDR3: CASSLRLSRNTGELFF
size: .; J: TRBJ1-2; D: .; V: TRBV5-6; DNA: TGTGCCAGCAGAAGCTCCGGGGGGGCCCCTGGCTACACCTTC; CDR3: CASRSSGGAPGYTF
size: once; J: TRBJ1-5; D: .; V: TRBV30; DNA: TGTGCCTTTCGCGCGCGGGAGAGCAATCAGCCCCAGCATTTT; CDR3: CAFRARESNQPQHF
size: .; J: TRBJ2-1; D: TRBD2; V: TRBV16; DNA: TGTGCCAGCAGCCAATTTAGCGGGAGCTCCTACAATGAGCAGTTCTTC; CDR3: CASSQFSGSSYNEQFF
size: many; J: TRBJ2-1; D: .; V: TRBV28; DNA: TGTGCCAGTTGCGACAGGTCCTACAATGAGCAGTTCTTC; CDR3: CASCDRSYNEQFF
size: once; J: TRBJ1-2; D: TRBD1; V: TRBV27; DNA: TGTGCCGCCCGGAGGGGACAGGGAAACTATGGCTACACCTTC; CDR3: CAARRGQGNYGYTF
size: .; J: TRBJ2-3; D: TRBD1; V: TRBV13; DNA: TGTGCCAGCAGCTTATTCGGGACAGTCACAGATACGCAGTATTTT; CDR3: CASSLFGTVTDTQYF
size: .; J: TRBJ2-6; D: TRBD1; V: TRBV7-9; DNA: TGTGCCAGTACCCAGGGCCCGGACAGGGTTGACCACCCGAAGGCCAACGTCCTGACTTTC; CDR3: CASTQGPDRVDHPKANVLTF
size: few; J: TRBJ1-2; D: TRBD1; V: TRBV6-1; DNA: TGTGCCAGCAGTGAGGACAGGGTCTATGGCTACACCTTC; CDR3: CASSEDRVYGYTF
size: few; J: TRBJ2-1; D: TRBD2; V: TRBV6-5; DNA: TGTGCCAGCAGTTATACTAGCGGGGGGGGCTACAATGAGCAGTTCTTC; CDR3: CASSYTSGGGYNEQFF
size: .; J: TRBJ1-1; D: .; V: TRBV20-1; DNA: TGCAGTGCTAGTAGGGGTTCCGCTGAAGCTTTCTTT; CDR3: CSASRGSAEAFF
size: once; J: TRBJ2-7; D: .; V: TRBV19; DNA: TGTGCCAGTAGCAACGACAGATACGAGCAGTACTTC; CDR3: CASSNDRYEQYF
size: few; J: TRBJ2-2; D: TRBD2; V: TRBV11-2; DNA: TGTGCCAGCAGCTTAAGGAATCCCCTAGCGGGAACCGGGGAGCTGTTTTTT; CDR3: CASSLRNPLAGTGELFF
size: .; J: TRBJ1-1; D: TRBD1; V: TRBV6-4; DNA: TGTGCCAGCAGTGACAGCGACAGGGGTGAAGCTTTCTTT; CDR3: CASSDSDRGEAFF
size: .; J: TRBJ2-1; D: .; V: TRBV6-2/TRBV6-3; DNA: TGTGCCAGCAGTTACCCGGATGAGCAGTTCTTC; CDR3: CASSYPDEQFF
size: few; J: TRBJ2-5; D: .; V: TRBV28; DNA: TGTGCCAGCAGTGATAGCGGAGCGTACCAAGAGACCCAGTACTTC; CDR3: CASSDSGAYQETQYF
size: .; J: TRBJ2-1; D: .; V: TRBV11-2; DNA: TGTGCCAGCAGCTTAGACCGGTTTGAGCAGTTCTTC; CDR3: CASSLDRFEQFF
size: .; J: TRBJ2-5; D: TRBD2; V: TRBV3-1/TRBV3-2; DNA: TGTGCCAGCACCCTGACTAGCGGAAAAGAGACCCAGTACTTC; CDR3: CASTLTSGKETQYF